Shown below are 3 T cell receptor beta chains from a single sample sequenced in a study of cytotoxic CD8 clonotypes in ibrutinib-treated CLL. The data were produced by immunoSEQ multiplex PCR, yet TCRdb's version contains in-frame clones alone and is incomplete. Here the sample spans fewer than 25,000 clones, less than 80% being singletons. The source was PBMCs, collected before ibrutinib treatment. The receptors were gathered from a human donor with chronic lymphocytic leukemia.

This clone has only a few counts. V usage is TRBV5-1 and J usage is TRBJ2-7; the match to TRBD1 covers 9 bases. Trimming at V came to 3 bases and at J to 3 bases, leaving 4 bases not matched to a gene. Looked up from germline, CDR1 is SGHRS and CDR2 is YFSETQ. The CDR3 runs to 14 residues. The CDR3 protein is CASSSGGQGYEQYF. Here the CDR3 DNA reads TGCGCCAGCAGCTCGGGGGGACAGGGCTACGAGCAGTACTTC.

The chain combines TRBV28 with TRBJ2-7; unclear D gene. Between the trimmed V and J ends, which lost 4 bases and 1 base, there was a span of 11 bases. CDR3 length equals 14 residues. Germline lookup yields CDR1 MDHEN and CDR2 SYDVKM. The CDR3 loop reads CASSSLGQSYEQYF. The CDR3 region has the DNA TGTGCCAGCAGTTCTCTGGGCCAATCCTACGAGCAGTACTTC.

This chain connects TRBV27 to TRBJ2-7; D is perhaps TRBD2 (5 bases). The V end was cut by 0 bases, the J end by 3 bases, with 12 bases between. The CDR3 totals 15 residues. Germline-derived CDR1 and CDR2 are MNHEY and SMNVEV (reference sequence). The CDR3 loop is CASSLSGGLIYEQYF. The CDR3 DNA reads TGTGCCAGCAGTTTATCTGGCGGGCTTATCTACGAGCAGTACTTC.